This is a list of T cell receptor beta chains from one sample in a study of Ad26.COV2.S vaccination and SARS-CoV-2 variants. Using immunoSEQ multiplex PCR, the repertoire was profiled, and TCRdb retains in-frame clones only, with some absent. The data hold over 250,000 clones, with 70% to 90% observed a single time. Sequenced material: peripheral blood, taken in a trial of Ad26.COV2.S vaccine versus placebo. Receptors originate from a person aged 18-60 years who received the Ad26.COV2.S COVID-19 vaccine or a placebo. The CDR3 runs from the conserved cysteine through the conserved F or W. Each record gives: D gene, J gene, CDR3 length, V gene, clone size, CDR3 DNA, CDR3 protein. D genes are given only for firm matches. The size of a clone is reported for some rows only, either as once, few or many, or as a class for expanded clones.

.,TRBJ2-7,15,TRBV4-2,once,TGTGCCAGCAGCCAAGAAAAGACTAGTCGTGGCGAGCAGTACTTC,CASSQEKTSRGEQYF
TRBD1,TRBJ1-4,17,TRBV27,once,TGTGCCAGCAGCCCCGATTACATCAGGGGGCTGGGGGAAAAACTGTTTTTT,CASSPDYIRGLGEKLFF
TRBD1,TRBJ1-1,15,TRBV29-1,.,TGCAGCGTTGAGGTCCCCGGGACAGGGCCTCTCGAAGCTTTCTTT,CSVEVPGTGPLEAFF
TRBD1,TRBJ2-7,14,TRBV12-5,.,TGTGCTAGTGGTTTAGGGACAGGGGGCTACGAGCAGTACTTC,CASGLGTGGYEQYF
.,TRBJ2-3,16,TRBV27,.,TGTGCCAGCAGTTCCCTCCGGGACTCGGGAAGAGGTACGCAGTATTTT,CASSSLRDSGRGTQYF
.,TRBJ1-5,16,TRBV2,.,TGTGCCAGCAGTGATTTTACCCGGAGGGGCAATCAGCCCCAGCATTTT,CASSDFTRRGNQPQHF
.,TRBJ2-3,13,TRBV14,.,TGTGCCAGCAGCCAAGGACTACAACTGACGCAGTATTTT,CASSQGLQLTQYF
.,TRBJ1-1,16,TRBV12-2,.,TGTGCAAGTCGCTTAGCGGACAGGGGCATCGACACTGAAGCTTTCTTT,CASRLADRGIDTEAFF
TRBD2,TRBJ2-1,15,TRBV5-1,.,TGCGCCAGCAGCTTGGGACTAGCGGGGGGCGATGAGCAGTTCTTC,CASSLGLAGGDEQFF
TRBD1,TRBJ1-2,17,TRBV15,.,TGTGCCACCAGCAGAGGGGGAGCGGGCAGGGGGAACTATGGCTACACCTTC,CATSRGGAGRGNYGYTF
.,TRBJ1-1,14,TRBV19,.,TGTGCCAGTAGTCCTTGGTCCTTGGACACTGAAGCTTTCTTT,CASSPWSLDTEAFF
TRBD1,TRBJ1-3,16,TRBV7-2,.,TGTGCCAGCAGCTTGGGGGGTGGACAGGGTGGGATCACCATATATTTT,CASSLGGGQGGITIYF
.,TRBJ2-1,11,TRBV12-3/TRBV12-4,.,TGTGCCAGCAGTTTGACGGGTGAGCAGTTCTTC,CASSLTGEQFF